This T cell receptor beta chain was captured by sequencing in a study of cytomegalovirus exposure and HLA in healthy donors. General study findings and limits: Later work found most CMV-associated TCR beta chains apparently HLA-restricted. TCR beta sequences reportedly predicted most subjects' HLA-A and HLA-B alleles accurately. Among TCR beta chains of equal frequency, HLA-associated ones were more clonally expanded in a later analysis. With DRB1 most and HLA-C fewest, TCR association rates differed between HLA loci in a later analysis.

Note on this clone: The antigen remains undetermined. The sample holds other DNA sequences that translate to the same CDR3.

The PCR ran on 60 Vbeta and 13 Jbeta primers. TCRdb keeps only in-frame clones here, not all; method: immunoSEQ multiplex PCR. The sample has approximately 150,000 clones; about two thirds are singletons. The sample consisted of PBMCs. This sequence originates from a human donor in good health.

The CDR3 protein is CASSRGLNTEAFF. CDR3 sequence (DNA): TGTGCCAGTAGTAGGGGGCTGAACACTGAAGCTTTCTTT. The chain has TRBV19 and TRBJ1-1; D may be TRBD1 (6 bases). Trimming left V 4 bases short and J 0 bases short, with 6 bases between. CDR3 length: 13 residues. Germline CDR1 and CDR2: LNHDA and SQIVND (reference sequence).